This T cell receptor (beta chain) was recovered during a study of monozygotic twins with inflammatory bowel disease. TCR libraries were prepared from 3,500 to 4,500 ng total RNA each. Per-sample cDNA came from eight separate reactions. TCRdb processed the 5' RACE reads again and assigns one entry to each CDR3 protein, with no DNA. Its table lists over 110,000 distinct CDR3 sequences. Points on this clonotype: Its antigen is as yet unknown.

This CDR3 is built from 14 residues. Germline values: CDR1 SGHNT, CDR2 YYREEE (reference sequence). Whole-study findings and limits: Clonotype sharing was lower in IBD patients than healthy twins, most markedly with disease activity.

The rearrangement joins TRBV5-4 to TRBJ2-3; TCRdb returns TRBD1, unconfirmable since there is no DNA. The sample consisted of blood. This clonotype was sampled from a human donor with ulcerative colitis or Crohn's disease, or a healthy co-twin of an affected twin (not recorded which). The CDR3 here is CASSQGGPGITQYF. Full variable domain (rest looked up from reference TRBV5-4 and TRBJ2-3): ETGVTQSPTHLIKTRGQQVTLRCSSQSGHNTVSWYQQALGQGPQFIFQYYREEENGRGNFPPRFSGLQFPNYSSELNVNALELDDSALYLCASSQGGPGITQYFGPGTRLTVL.